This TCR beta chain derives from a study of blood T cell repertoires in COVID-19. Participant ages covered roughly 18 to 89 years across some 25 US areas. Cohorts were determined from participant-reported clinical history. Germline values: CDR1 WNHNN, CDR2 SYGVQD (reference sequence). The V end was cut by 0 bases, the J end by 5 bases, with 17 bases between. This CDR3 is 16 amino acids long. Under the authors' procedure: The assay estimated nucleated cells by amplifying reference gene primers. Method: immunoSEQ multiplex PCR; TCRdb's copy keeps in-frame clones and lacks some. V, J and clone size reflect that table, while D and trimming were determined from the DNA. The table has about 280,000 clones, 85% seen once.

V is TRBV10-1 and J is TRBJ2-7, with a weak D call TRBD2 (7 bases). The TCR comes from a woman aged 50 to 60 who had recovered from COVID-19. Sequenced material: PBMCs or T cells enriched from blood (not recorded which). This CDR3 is CASSESRGAGLNEQYF. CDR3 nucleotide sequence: TGCGCCAGCAGTGAGTCCCGGGGGGCCGGCCTTAACGAGCAGTACTTC.